The T cell receptor (beta chain) described here comes from a study of shared clonotypes between healthy human individuals. About the research overall: Plates per donor: three CD4 naive, three CD4 memory, two CD8 naive, one CD8 memory. Whole-study findings and limits: Tissues were not sampled, only blood, and their repertoires likely differ. Shared clonotypes: about 5.3% naive CD4, under 4% naive CD8, around 2.4% memory CD4, more than 0.3% memory CD8.

All of the donors resided in Nashville, Tennessee, and each was a Caucasian adult. Assay used: immunoSEQ multiplex PCR; TCRdb lists only in-frame clones, some missing. Here the sample spans fewer than 3 million clones, around 90% being singletons. Of note for this clone: Its antigen is unidentified.

Germline V lookup: CDR1 SGHTA, CDR2 FQGNSA. V shed 5 bases and J shed 1 base, with 19 bases lying between them. This CDR3 region has 17 residues. The sample comprised naive CD4+ T cells from PBMCs. As to subset: CD45RA+ positively selected. The chain employs TRBV7-2 and TRBJ2-3; TRBD2 is a possible D gene (6 bases). This TCR derives from a man aged 18 to 29 in good health. Some clones in this sample may be carry-over from other donors' samples. CDR3 sequence reads: CASSPRARDPGTDTQYF. CDR3 DNA sequence: TGTGCCAGCAGCCCCCGTGCGCGGGACCCGGGCACAGATACGCAGTATTTT.